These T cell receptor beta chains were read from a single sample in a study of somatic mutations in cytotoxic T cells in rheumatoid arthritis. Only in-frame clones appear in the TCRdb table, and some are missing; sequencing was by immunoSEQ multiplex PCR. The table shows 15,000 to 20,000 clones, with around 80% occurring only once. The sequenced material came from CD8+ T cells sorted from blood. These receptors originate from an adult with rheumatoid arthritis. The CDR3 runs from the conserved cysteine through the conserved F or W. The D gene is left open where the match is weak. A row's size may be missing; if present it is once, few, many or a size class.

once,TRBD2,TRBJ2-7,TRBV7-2,TGTGCCAGCAGCTTAGTAGTGGCGTCACCCGGGAGGGAGCAGTACTTC,CASSLVVASPGREQYF
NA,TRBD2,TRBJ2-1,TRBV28,TGTGCCAGCAGTTACCCCTCGGGACTAGCGGGATTCAATGAGCAGTTCTTC,CASSYPSGLAGFNEQFF
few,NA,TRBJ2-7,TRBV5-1,TGCGCCAGCAGCTTCCACGAGCAGTACTTC,CASSFHEQYF
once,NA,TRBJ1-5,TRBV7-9,TGTGCCAGCAGCTTCGGGTCCTACAATCAGCCCCAGCATTTT,CASSFGSYNQPQHF
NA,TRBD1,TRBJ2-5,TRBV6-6,TGTGCCAGCAGTTACTCGGGACAGTACCAAGAGACCCAGTACTTC,CASSYSGQYQETQYF
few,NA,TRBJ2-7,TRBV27,TGTGCCAGCAGTCACCGTTACGAGCAGTACTTC,CASSHRYEQYF
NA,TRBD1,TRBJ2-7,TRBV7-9,TGTGCCAGCAGCCCGCCGGACAGGGCGGGGGAGCAGTACTTC,CASSPPDRAGEQYF
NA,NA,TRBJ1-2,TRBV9,TGTGCCAGCAGTAAACAGGTGTTCGAGGGCAACTATGGCTACACCTTC,CASSKQVFEGNYGYTF
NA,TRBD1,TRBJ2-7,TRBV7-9,TGTGCCAGCAGCGGTCGGGACAGCAGCACCTTACAATACGAGCAGTACTTC,CASSGRDSSTLQYEQYF
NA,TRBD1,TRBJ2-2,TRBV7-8,TGTGCCAGCAGCGACAGGGGTATCCGGGAGCTGTTTTTT,CASSDRGIRELFF
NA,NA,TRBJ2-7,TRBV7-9,TGTGCCAGCAGCTTTCCGGGACATTATTCCTACGAGCAGTACTTC,CASSFPGHYSYEQYF
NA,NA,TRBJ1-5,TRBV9,TGTGCCAGCAGCGCGGGCCTCAATCAGCCCCAGCATTTT,CASSAGLNQPQHF
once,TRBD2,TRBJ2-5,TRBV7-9,TGTGCCAGCAGCTTAGGGACTAGCGGGCTGGGAGAGACCCAGTACTTC,CASSLGTSGLGETQYF
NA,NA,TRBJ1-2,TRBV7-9,TGTGCCAGCAGCTTATCCCTGTATGGCTACACCTTC,CASSLSLYGYTF
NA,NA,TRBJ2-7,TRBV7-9,TGTGCCAGCAGCTTAATCTTGGCAGGGGCCTACGAGCAGTACTTC,CASSLILAGAYEQYF
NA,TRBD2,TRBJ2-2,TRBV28,TGTGCCAGCAGTTCCCCGGGACTAGTGGGCACCGGGGAGCTGTTTTTT,CASSSPGLVGTGELFF
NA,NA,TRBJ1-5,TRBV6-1,TGTGCCAGCAGTGAACCCCGCAGGAGCAATCAGCCCCAGCATTTT,CASSEPRRSNQPQHF
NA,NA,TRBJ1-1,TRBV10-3,TGTGCCATCAGTGAGGCTAGGGAGAACACTGAAGCTTTCTTT,CAISEARENTEAFF
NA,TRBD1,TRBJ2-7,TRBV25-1,TGTGCCAGCAGTGAATTGGGACAGGGGGACTACGAGCAGTACTTC,CASSELGQGDYEQYF
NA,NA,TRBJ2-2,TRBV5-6,TGTGCCAGCAGCCCTCTGACGGACACCGGGGAGCTGTTTTTT,CASSPLTDTGELFF
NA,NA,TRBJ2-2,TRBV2,TGTGCCAGCAGTGTAGCCAGCTCGAACACCGGGGAGCTGTTTTTT,CASSVASSNTGELFF
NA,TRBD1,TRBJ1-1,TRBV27,TGTGCCAGCAGACCGGGACAGGGGGCTGGGGGGAACACTGAAGCTTTCTTT,CASRPGQGAGGNTEAFF
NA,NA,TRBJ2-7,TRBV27,TGTGCCAGCAGTATAACGTCGGGGGCAGCCTACGAGCAGTACTTC,CASSITSGAAYEQYF